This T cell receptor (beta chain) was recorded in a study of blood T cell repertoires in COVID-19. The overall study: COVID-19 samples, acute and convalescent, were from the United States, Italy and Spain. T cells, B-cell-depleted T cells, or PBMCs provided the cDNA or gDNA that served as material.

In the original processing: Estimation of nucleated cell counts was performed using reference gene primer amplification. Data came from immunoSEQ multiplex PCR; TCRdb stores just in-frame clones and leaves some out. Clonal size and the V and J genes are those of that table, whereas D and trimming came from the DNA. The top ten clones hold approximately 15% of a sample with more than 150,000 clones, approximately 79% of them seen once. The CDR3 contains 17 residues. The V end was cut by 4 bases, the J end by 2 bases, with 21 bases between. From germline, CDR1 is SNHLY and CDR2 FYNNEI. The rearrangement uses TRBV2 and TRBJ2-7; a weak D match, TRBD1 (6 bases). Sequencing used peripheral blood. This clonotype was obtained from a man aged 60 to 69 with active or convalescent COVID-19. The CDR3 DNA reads TGTGCCAGCAGTGCTGGCATCTCCGGGACAAATACCTACGAGCAGTACTTC. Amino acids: CASSAGISGTNTYEQYF.